This T cell receptor (beta chain) was sequenced for a study of T cell changes during pregnancy in multiple sclerosis. The CDR3 consists of 16 residues. J lost 5 bases, V lost 3 bases, and 7 bases had no gene match. Germline V gene data show CDR1 as SGHTA and CDR2 as FQGNSA. Some clones are missing from TCRdb's copy, which holds only in-frame ones; the method was immunoSEQ multiplex PCR. The table shows tens of thousands of clones, with 75% to 90% occurring only once. The TCR was taken from a female donor with multiple sclerosis, enrolled in a pregnancy study. V gene TRBV7-2 combines with J gene TRBJ2-1; 10 bases fit TRBD1. The material sequenced was CD4+ T cells from peripheral blood mononuclear cells, taken in the first trimester of pregnancy. The CDR3 here is CASSLVGTGADNEQFF. Here the CDR3 DNA reads TGTGCCAGCAGCTTGGTTGGGACAGGGGCGGACAATGAGCAGTTCTTC.